Following are 21 T cell receptor beta chains from one sample sequenced in a study of T cells in Graves' hyperthyroidism and ophthalmopathy. It was RNA transcripts that yielded the amplified TCR beta CDR3 regions. RT-PCR in the first round (using the HTBI primer set) targeted the TCR CDR3. One entry per CDR3 protein, called by TCRdb with MiXCR from the multiplex PCR reads. The table includes approximately 700,000 distinct CDR3 sequences, roughly 45% detected once. The sequenced material came from peripheral blood or thyroid tissue (not recorded which). The origin of the receptors is an adult man with Graves' disease, either hyperthyroidism or ophthalmopathy (not recorded which).

This clonotype was recorded a few times. The chain recombines TRBV9 with TRBJ2-7; TRBD1 aligns across 7 bases. CDR1 is SGDLS, CDR2 YYNGEE, per germline. The CDR3 has 15 residues. V dropped 4 bases and J dropped 2; count of bases not matched to a gene: 9. CDR3 nucleotides: TGTGCCAGCAGCCCCGGCACCCAGGGGGCCTACGAGCAGTACTTC. It encodes CASSPGTQGAYEQYF.

This rearrangement joins TRBV7-3 to TRBJ2-2; D is possibly TRBD1 (5 bases). Germline V lookup: CDR1 SGHTA, CDR2 FQGTGA. V was pared by 0 bases and J by 3 bases, with 5 bases between. The CDR3 is 14 residues long. The CDR3 region is CASSLTGHTGELFF. DNA for the CDR3: TGTGCCAGCAGCTTAACGGGGCACACCGGGGAGCTGTTTTTT.

The chain recombines TRBV7-2 with TRBJ2-5; a weak D match, TRBD1 (6 bases). In germline, CDR1 is SGHTA, CDR2 FQGNSA. The CDR3 has 15 amino acids. V lost 2 bases to trimming and J lost 7 bases, with 17 bases between them. The CDR3 nucleotides read TGTGCCAGCAGCTTAAGGGGGACAAGCTGGGGGACCCAGTACTTC. Translating gives CASSLRGTSWGTQYF. Full variable domain (rest looked up from reference TRBV7-2 and TRBJ2-5): GAGVSQSPSNKVTEKGKDVELRCDPISGHTALYWYRQSLGQGLEFLIYFQGNSAPDKSGLPSDRFSAERTGGSVSTLTIQRTQQEDSAVYLCASSLRGTSWGTQYFGPGTRLLVL.

This clonotype was observed at least ten times. The V and J genes are TRBV6-5 and TRBJ1-1, with D unclear. The CDR3 is made up of 12 amino acids. The V end lost 6 bases, the J end lost 2 bases, and 7 bases lay between the germline ends. The germline gives CDR1 MNHEY, CDR2 SVGAGI. CDR3 in amino acids: CASRDPNTEAFF. The CDR3 DNA follows: TGTGCCAGCAGGGACCCTAACACTGAAGCTTTCTTT.

The genes are TRBV5-1 and TRBJ1-1; D not resolved. With 0 bases removed from V and 5 bases from J, the gap between germline ends came to 8 bases. CDR1 and CDR2 (germline): SGHRS, YFSETQ. This CDR3 has 13 residues. The CDR3 sequence is CASSLAGQTEAFF. The CDR3 DNA reads TGCGCCAGCAGCTTGGCTGGGCAGACTGAAGCTTTCTTT.

The V gene is TRBV5-1, the J gene TRBJ2-2; 8 bases agree with TRBD2. Germline CDR1 and CDR2: SGHRS and YFSETQ. This CDR3 contains 15 residues. Trimming removed 4 bases from V and 6 bases from J; junction bases left unmatched: 8. CDR3 amino acids: CASSTGLERAGELFF. CDR3 coding DNA: TGCGCCAGCAGCACGGGACTAGAACGCGCCGGGGAGCTGTTTTTT. Filled out from reference TRBV5-1 and TRBJ2-2, the complete variable domain reads KAGVTQTPRYLIKTRGQQVTLSCSPISGHRSVSWYQQTPGQGLQFLFEYFSETQRNKGNFPGRFSGRQFSNSRSEMNVSTLELGDSALYLCASSTGLERAGELFFGEGSRLTVL.

This clonotype has more than one count but fewer than ten. This chain links TRBV7-2 with TRBJ2-2; 9 bases align to TRBD1. The CDR3 runs to 18 residues. The J segment lost 4 bases and the V segment lost 3 bases, leaving 12 bases of the junction unmatched. Germline lookup yields CDR1 SGHTA and CDR2 FQGNSA. The CDR3 nucleotides read TGTGCCAGCAGCTTGGAAAACAGGGGGCGAGTTGGCACCGGGGAGCTGTTTTTT. Residues: CASSLENRGRVGTGELFF.

The chain couples TRBV2 to TRBJ2-5; TRBD2 agrees at 12 bases. J gave up 5 bases and V 4 bases, and 5 bases lay outside the gene matches. The CDR3 spans 15 residues. Germline CDR1 is SNHLY and CDR2 is FYNNEI. CDR3 nucleotides: TGTGCCAGCAGTGCGCCTAGCGGGGGGGGTGAGACCCAGTACTTC. Protein sequence: CASSAPSGGGETQYF. Complete variable domain (other parts from reference TRBV2 and TRBJ2-5): EPEVTQTPSHQVTQMGQEVILRCVPISNHLYFYWYRQILGQKVEFLVSFYNNEISEKSEIFDDQFSVERPDGSNFTLKIRSTKLEDSAMYFCASSAPSGGGETQYFGPGTRLLVL.

The V call is TRBV29-1, the J call TRBJ1-2, with 10 bases lining up with TRBD1. This CDR3 contains 12 residues. Germline values: CDR1 SQVTM, CDR2 ANQGSEA. The CDR3 region has the DNA TGCAATGACAGGGGGCTTAACTATGGCTACACCTTC. It yields the protein CNDRGLNYGYTF.

V gene TRBV7-2 combines with J gene TRBJ1-1; no clear D gene. Trimming took 2 bases from V and 0 from J, leaving 7 bases between them. This CDR3 is built from 14 residues. The germline CDR1 and CDR2 sequences are SGHTA and FQGNSA. The DNA of the CDR3 is TGTGCCAGCAGCTTATTCAAAGTGAACACTGAAGCTTTCTTT. The encoded protein is CASSLFKVNTEAFF. The full variable domain, with the rest looked up from reference TRBV7-2 and TRBJ1-1, is GAGVSQSPSNKVTEKGKDVELRCDPISGHTALYWYRQSLGQGLEFLIYFQGNSAPDKSGLPSDRFSAERTGGSVSTLTIQRTQQEDSAVYLCASSLFKVNTEAFFGQGTRLTVV.

The chain is built from TRBV19 and TRBJ2-2; D might be TRBD1 (5 bases). The germline V and J ends were trimmed by 6 bases and 8 bases, with 10 bases remaining between them. The CDR3 loop spans 12 amino acids. Germline V gives CDR1 LNHDA, CDR2 SQIVND (reference sequence). CDR3 in amino acids: CASSTNRGELFF. The CDR3, as DNA: TGTGCCAGTAGCACTAACAGGGGGGAGCTGTTTTTT. Using reference TRBV19 and TRBJ2-2 for the parts outside the CDR3, the full variable domain is DGGITQSPKYLFRKEGQNVTLSCEQNLNHDAMYWYRQDPGQGLRLIYYSQIVNDFQKGDIAEGYSVSREKKESFPLTVTSAQKNPTAFYLCASSTNRGELFFGEGSRLTVL.

This sequence joins TRBV24-1 and TRBJ2-5; a weak D match, TRBD1 (6 bases). This CDR3 has 15 residues. V was clipped by 0 bases and J by 3 bases, with 10 bases between them. CDR1 and CDR2 from the germline V gene are KGHDR and SFDVKD. The CDR3 here is CATSDLRQGKETQYF. In DNA, the CDR3 is TGTGCCACCAGTGATTTGCGGCAGGGGAAAGAGACCCAGTACTTC.

Remarks on this clonotype: A clone one base away is much larger, so this may be a read error. CDR3: CASSLGSRDISNQPQHF. The DNA of the CDR3 is TGTGCCAGCAGCTTAGGGTCCCGGGACATTAGCAATCAGCCCCAGCATTTT. V usage is TRBV7-6 and J usage is TRBJ1-5, with D possibly matching TRBD1 (6 bases). V lost 1 base to trimming and J lost 0 bases, with 13 bases between them. The length of the CDR3 is 17 residues. CDR1 is SGHVS, CDR2 FNYEAQ, per germline.

This clonotype appeared a few times. The J gene is TRBJ2-7, the V gene TRBV19, with unresolved D. CDR3 length: 13 residues. CDR1 LNHDA and CDR2 SQIVND come from the germline V gene (reference sequence). V lost 4 bases and J lost 2, with 9 bases in between. The CDR3 sequence: CASSTLAPYEQYF. The CDR3 DNA follows: TGTGCCAGTAGTACCTTGGCCCCCTACGAGCAGTACTTC.

This sequence joins TRBV7-3 and TRBJ2-5, with 11 bases that match TRBD2. The junction had 7 bases not matched to a gene; V was cut back by 5 bases and J by 5 bases. Germline V gives CDR1 SGHTA, CDR2 FQGTGA. The CDR3 is made up of 15 amino acids. The CDR3 sequence is CASSLTSGSVETQYF. The CDR3 DNA reads as TGTGCCAGCAGCCTTACTAGCGGGAGCGTGGAGACCCAGTACTTC.

This clonotype came up many times. This chain links TRBV10-3 with TRBJ1-6; tentative D call: TRBD1 (5 bases). Germline V lookup: CDR1 ENHRY, CDR2 SYGVKD. The CDR3 spans 14 residues. With 10 bases removed from V and 10 bases from J, the gap between germline ends came to 20 bases. CDR3 coding DNA: TGTGCCACGGCCGCCAGAGCAGGGTTATCACCCCTCCACTTT. It translates to CATAARAGLSPLHF.

V gene TRBV12-3 or TRBV12-4 combines with J gene TRBJ1-3; TRBD1 agrees at 11 bases. CDR3 length equals 16 residues. Trimming cost V 7 bases and J 1 base; bases outside gene matches: 6. The DNA for the CDR3 is TGTGCCAGCACCCAGGGGACAGGGGGGTCTGGAAACACCATATATTTT. Amino acids: CASTQGTGGSGNTIYF.

The chain recombines TRBV24-1 with TRBJ2-5; 8 bases match TRBD1. This CDR3 is 15 amino acids long. Trimming took 4 bases from V and 4 from J; bases not matched to a gene: 7. In germline, CDR1 is KGHDR, CDR2 SFDVKD. Written as DNA, the CDR3 is TGTGCCACCAGTGACGCTGACAGGGGAGGAGAGACCCAGTACTTC. Translated: CATSDADRGGETQYF.

This clonotype was found many times. Written as DNA, the CDR3 is TGTGCCTCCCAGGGGACCTCTGGAAACACCATATATTTT. It codes for CASQGTSGNTIYF. The V and J genes are TRBV10-3 and TRBJ1-3; tentative D call: TRBD1 (6 bases). Trimming cost V 11 bases and J 0 bases, with 11 bases left between them. Germline loops: CDR1 ENHRY, CDR2 SYGVKD. This CDR3 is built from 13 residues.

The CDR3 DNA is TGCAGTGCCCGACAGACGATGAACACTGAAGCTTTCTTT. This codes for CSARQTMNTEAFF. The rearrangement uses TRBV20-1 and TRBJ1-1; possible D gene TRBD1, 5 bases. The germline gives CDR1 DFQATT, CDR2 SNEGSKA (reference sequence). The CDR3 has 13 amino acids. Deletions cut 6 bases from V and 0 bases from J, with 11 bases between.

The gene calls are TRBV7-7 and TRBJ1-5; D is unresolved. The CDR3 runs to 16 residues. The V and J ends lost 6 bases and 1 base respectively, with 16 bases between them. CDR1 is SSHAT, CDR2 FNYEAQ, per germline (reference sequence). CDR3 loop: CASSLSGQLSNQPQHF. In nucleotides, the CDR3 is TGTGCCAGCAGTTTATCTGGGCAGTTAAGCAATCAGCCCCAGCATTTT. Full variable domain (missing parts from reference TRBV7-7 and TRBJ1-5): GAGVSQSPRYKVTKRGQDVTLRCDPISSHATLYWYQQALGQGPEFLTYFNYEAQPDKSGLPSDRFSAERPEGSISTLTIQRTEQRDSAMYRCASSLSGQLSNQPQHFGDGTRLSIL.